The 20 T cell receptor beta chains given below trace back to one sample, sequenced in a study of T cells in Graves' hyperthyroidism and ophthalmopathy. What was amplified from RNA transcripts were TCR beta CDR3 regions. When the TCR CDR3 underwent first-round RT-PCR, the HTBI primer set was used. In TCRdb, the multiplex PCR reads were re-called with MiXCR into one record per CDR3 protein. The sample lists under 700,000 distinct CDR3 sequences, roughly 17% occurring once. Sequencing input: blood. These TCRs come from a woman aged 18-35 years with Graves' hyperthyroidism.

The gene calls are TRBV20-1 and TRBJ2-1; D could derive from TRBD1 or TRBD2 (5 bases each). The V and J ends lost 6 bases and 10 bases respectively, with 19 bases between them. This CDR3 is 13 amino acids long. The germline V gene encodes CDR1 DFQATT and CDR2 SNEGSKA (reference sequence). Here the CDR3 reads CSAGPGTPGEQFF. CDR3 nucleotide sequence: TGCAGTGCGGGCCCCGGGACCCCGGGGGAGCAGTTCTTC.

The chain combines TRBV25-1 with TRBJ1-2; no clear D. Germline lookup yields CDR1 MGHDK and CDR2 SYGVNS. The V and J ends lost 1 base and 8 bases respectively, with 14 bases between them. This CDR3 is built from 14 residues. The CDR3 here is CASSESWTPDGYTF. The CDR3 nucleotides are TGTGCCAGCAGTGAATCTTGGACCCCAGACGGCTACACCTTC.

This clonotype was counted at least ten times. The CDR3 nucleotides are TGCAGTGCGCGGACAGGGGCTGCCGAGCAGTACTTC. Its protein product is CSARTGAAEQYF. The rearrangement links TRBV20-1 to TRBJ2-7; 9 nucleotides match TRBD1. Germline-derived CDR1 and CDR2 are DFQATT and SNEGSKA (reference sequence). After removal of 6 bases from V and 6 bases from J, the junction contained 6 bases not matched to a gene. This CDR3 spans 12 amino acids.

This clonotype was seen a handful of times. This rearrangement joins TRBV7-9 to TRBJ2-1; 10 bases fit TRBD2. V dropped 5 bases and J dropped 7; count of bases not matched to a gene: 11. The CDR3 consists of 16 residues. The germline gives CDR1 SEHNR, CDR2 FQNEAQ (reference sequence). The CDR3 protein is CASSHSSSGSANEQFF. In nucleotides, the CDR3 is TGTGCCAGCAGCCACAGTTCTAGCGGGAGTGCGAATGAGCAGTTCTTC.

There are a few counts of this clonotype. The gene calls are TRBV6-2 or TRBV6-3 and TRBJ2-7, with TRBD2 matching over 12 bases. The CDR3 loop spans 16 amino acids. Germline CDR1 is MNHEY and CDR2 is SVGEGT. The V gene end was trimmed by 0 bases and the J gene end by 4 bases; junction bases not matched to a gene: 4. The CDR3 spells CASSYSTSGSSYEQYF. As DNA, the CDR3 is TGTGCCAGCAGTTACTCGACTAGCGGGAGTTCGTACGAGCAGTACTTC.

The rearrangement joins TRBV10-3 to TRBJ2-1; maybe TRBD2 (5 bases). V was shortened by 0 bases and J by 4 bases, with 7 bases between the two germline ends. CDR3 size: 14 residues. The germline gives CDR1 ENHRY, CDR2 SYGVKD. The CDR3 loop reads CAISESSGYNEQFF. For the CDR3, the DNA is TGTGCCATCAGTGAGTCGTCGGGATACAATGAGCAGTTCTTC.

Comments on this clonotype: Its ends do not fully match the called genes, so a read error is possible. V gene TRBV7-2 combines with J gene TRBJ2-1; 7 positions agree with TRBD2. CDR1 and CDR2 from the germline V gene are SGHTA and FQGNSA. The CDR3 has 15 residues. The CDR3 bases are TGTGCCGGCAGCCCTGGACTAGTTCCGAACAATGAGCAGTTCTTC. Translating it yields CAGSPGLVPNNEQFF.

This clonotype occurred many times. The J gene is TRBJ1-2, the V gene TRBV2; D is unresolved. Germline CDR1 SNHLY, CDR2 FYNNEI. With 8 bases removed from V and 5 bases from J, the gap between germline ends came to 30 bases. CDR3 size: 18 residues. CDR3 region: CASQGTLTSGRVLYGYTF. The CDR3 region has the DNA TGTGCCAGCCAAGGTACCCTGACGTCCGGGCGGGTACTATATGGCTACACCTTC.

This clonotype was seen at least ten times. Here the CDR3 reads CASRFDRGGTEAFF. The CDR3 nucleotides are TGTGCCAGCAGATTTGACAGGGGAGGTACTGAAGCTTTCTTT. J is TRBJ1-1 and V is TRBV28; TRBD1 aligns across 8 bases. Germline lookup yields CDR1 MDHEN and CDR2 SYDVKM. This CDR3 is built from 14 residues. V lost 6 bases, J lost 5 bases, and 8 bases stayed unmatched.

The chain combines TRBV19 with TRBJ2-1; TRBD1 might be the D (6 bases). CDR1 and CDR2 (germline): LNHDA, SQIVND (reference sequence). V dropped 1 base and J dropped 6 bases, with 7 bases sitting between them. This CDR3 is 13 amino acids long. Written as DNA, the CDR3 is TGTGCCAGTAGTATAGTACAGGGCAATGAGCAGTTCTTC. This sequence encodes CASSIVQGNEQFF.

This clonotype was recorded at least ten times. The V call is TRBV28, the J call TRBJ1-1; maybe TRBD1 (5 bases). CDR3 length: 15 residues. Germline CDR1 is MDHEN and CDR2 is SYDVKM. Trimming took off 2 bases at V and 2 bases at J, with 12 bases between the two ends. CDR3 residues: CASSLSRGANTEAFF. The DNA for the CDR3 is TGTGCCAGCAGTTTAAGCCGCGGGGCAAACACTGAAGCTTTCTTT. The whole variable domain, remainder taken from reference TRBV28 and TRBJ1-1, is DVKVTQSSRYLVKRTGEKVFLECVQDMDHENMFWYRQDPGLGLRLIYFSYDVKMKEKGDIPEGYSVSREKKERFSLILESASTNQTSMYLCASSLSRGANTEAFFGQGTRLTVV.

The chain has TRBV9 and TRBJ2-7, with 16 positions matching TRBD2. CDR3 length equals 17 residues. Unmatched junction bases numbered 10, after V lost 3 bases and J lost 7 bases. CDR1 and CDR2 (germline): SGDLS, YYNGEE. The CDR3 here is CASSDGTSGGALDEQYF. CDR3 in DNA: TGTGCCAGCAGCGACGGGACTAGCGGGGGGGCTTTGGATGAGCAGTACTTC.

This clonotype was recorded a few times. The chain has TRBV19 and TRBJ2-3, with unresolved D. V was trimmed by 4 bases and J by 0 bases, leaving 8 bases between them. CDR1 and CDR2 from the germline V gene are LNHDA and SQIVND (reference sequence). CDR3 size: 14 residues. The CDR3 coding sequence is TGTGCCAGTAGTAGGCAGCTTAGCACAGATACGCAGTATTTT. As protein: CASSRQLSTDTQYF.

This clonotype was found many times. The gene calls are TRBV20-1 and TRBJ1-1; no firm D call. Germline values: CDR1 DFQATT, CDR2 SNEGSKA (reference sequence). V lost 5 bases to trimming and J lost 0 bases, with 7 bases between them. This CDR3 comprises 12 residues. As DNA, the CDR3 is TGCAGTGCTCCGTTCATGAACACTGAAGCTTTCTTT. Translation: CSAPFMNTEAFF.

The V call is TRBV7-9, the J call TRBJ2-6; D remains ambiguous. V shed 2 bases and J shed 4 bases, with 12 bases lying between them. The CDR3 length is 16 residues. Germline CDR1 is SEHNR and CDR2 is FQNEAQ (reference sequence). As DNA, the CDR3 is TGTGCCAGCAGCTTAAGGTCTGGGCCCGGGGCCAACGTCCTGACTTTC. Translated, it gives CASSLRSGPGANVLTF.

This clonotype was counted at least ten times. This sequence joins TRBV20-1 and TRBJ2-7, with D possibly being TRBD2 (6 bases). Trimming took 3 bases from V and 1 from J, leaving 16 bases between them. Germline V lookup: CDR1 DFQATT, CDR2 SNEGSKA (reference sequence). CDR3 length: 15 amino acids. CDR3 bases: TGCAGTGCTAGGCCGGGAGCAGGGCGTTCCTACGAGCAGTACTTC. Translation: CSARPGAGRSYEQYF.

The CDR3 DNA sequence: TGTGCTAGTGGTTTGGTACTAGGCAGACCTGGGGCAGATACGCAGTATTTT. Translated, it gives CASGLVLGRPGADTQYF. This chain links TRBV12-5 with TRBJ2-3, with D maybe TRBD2 (5 bases). V was cut by 0 bases and J by 4 bases, with 17 bases left in between. Germline values: CDR1 LGHNT, CDR2 FRNRAP. The CDR3 runs to 17 residues.

CDR3 sequence reads: CASSLWAFQETQYF. The CDR3 nucleotides read TGCGCCAGCAGCTTGTGGGCCTTTCAAGAGACCCAGTACTTC. The chain carries TRBV5-1 and TRBJ2-5; D is ambiguous. Germline V CDR1 and CDR2: SGHRS, YFSETQ. V lost 1 base, J lost 2 bases, and 9 bases lay in between. The CDR3 contains 14 residues.

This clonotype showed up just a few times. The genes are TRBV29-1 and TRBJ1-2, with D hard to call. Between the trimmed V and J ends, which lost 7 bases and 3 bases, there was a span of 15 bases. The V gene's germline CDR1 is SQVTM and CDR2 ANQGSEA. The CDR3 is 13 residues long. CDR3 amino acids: CSAFLAVDYGYTF. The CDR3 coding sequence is TGCAGCGCATTCTTGGCAGTAGACTATGGCTACACCTTC.

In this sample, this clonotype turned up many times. CDR3 loop: CASSELAATYEQYF. CDR3 bases: TGTGCCAGCAGTGAACTAGCGGCCACCTACGAGCAGTACTTC. This rearrangement joins TRBV2 to TRBJ2-7; 7 bases match TRBD2. CDR1 is SNHLY and CDR2 is FYNNEI in the germline V gene. J gave up 2 bases and V 2 bases, and 3 bases lay outside the gene matches. The CDR3 is 14 residues long.